A single sample gave rise to the 28 T cell receptor beta chains below, sequenced in a study of spatial heterogeneity in lung cancer. TCRdb re-called the 5' RACE reads through MiXCR, storing one row per CDR3 protein. The table includes tens of thousands of distinct CDR3 sequences, approximately 21% detected once. As to time point: sample taken at primary tumor resection. Unsorted whole RNA from tumor, nontumor lung or frozen PBMC underwent sequencing. The source material was PBMCs, sampled at surgery. The receptors were sampled from a male donor with early-stage non-small cell lung cancer.

This chain joins TRBV10-3 and TRBJ2-1, with 10 bases lining up with TRBD1. V lost 11 bases to trimming and J lost 10 bases; unmatched junction nucleotides: 14. The germline CDR1 and CDR2 sequences are ENHRY and SYGVKD. The CDR3 length is 14 residues. CDR3 nucleotides: TGTGCCGTTTCCCGGGACAGGGGATCTTGGGAGCAGTTCTTC. Protein sequence: CAVSRDRGSWEQFF.

V usage is TRBV18 and J usage is TRBJ1-1; a possible D gene is TRBD1 (5 bases). From germline, CDR1 is KGHSH and CDR2 LQKENI. The V and J ends lost 2 bases and 3 bases respectively, with 10 bases between them. The CDR3 spans 14 residues. CDR3 sequence: CASSPKQADTEAFF. CDR3 in DNA: TGTGCCAGCTCACCAAAACAGGCGGACACTGAAGCTTTCTTT.

The rearrangement links TRBV9 to TRBJ2-2; TRBD1 matches 10 bases. The trim removed 4 bases at V and 3 bases at J, leaving 9 bases unmatched. The CDR3 totals 17 residues. The germline V gene has CDR1 SGDLS and CDR2 YYNGEE. The CDR3 DNA follows: TGTGCCAGCAGCCCTCTTGGACAGGGGGTCCACACCGGGGAGCTGTTTTTT. Residues: CASSPLGQGVHTGELFF.

This clonotype has just a few counts. The chain links TRBV5-1 to TRBJ2-2; TRBD2 matches 8 bases. The CDR3 contains 15 residues. The V gene end was trimmed by 2 bases and the J gene end by 6 bases; junction bases not matched to a gene: 6. Germline V gives CDR1 SGHRS, CDR2 YFSETQ. The CDR3 is CASSFVSGSAGELFF. CDR3 DNA sequence: TGCGCCAGCAGCTTTGTCAGCGGGAGTGCCGGGGAGCTGTTTTTT.

This clonotype was counted a few times. In nucleotides, the CDR3 is TGTGCCACCAGCGGTTACCGGGACAGCTACGAGCAGTACTTC. Protein sequence: CATSGYRDSYEQYF. This rearrangement joins TRBV15 to TRBJ2-7; 7 bases match TRBD1. Trimming cost V 5 bases and J 3 bases; bases outside gene matches: 7. The CDR3 is made up of 14 amino acids. CDR1 is LNHNV, CDR2 YYDKDF, per germline (reference sequence).

This clonotype has a handful of counts. This chain connects TRBV27 to TRBJ2-1, with TRBD2 matching over 9 bases. This CDR3 contains 14 residues. V lost 2 bases to trimming and J lost 6 bases; unmatched junction nucleotides: 2. Germline V gene data show CDR1 as MNHEY and CDR2 as SMNVEV (reference sequence). The CDR3 sequence: CASSLAGGINEQFF. Written as DNA, the CDR3 is TGTGCCAGCAGTTTAGCGGGGGGGATCAATGAGCAGTTCTTC.

The chain uses TRBV6-2 or TRBV6-3 and TRBJ2-7; TRBD2 agrees at 12 bases. The germline gives CDR1 MNHEY, CDR2 SVGEGT. The V gene end was trimmed by 2 bases and the J gene end by 8 bases; junction bases not matched to a gene: 4. The CDR3 runs to 14 residues. In DNA, the CDR3 is TGTGCCAGCAGTTACATCGGACTAGCGGGGAAGCAGTACTTC. This gives the protein CASSYIGLAGKQYF.

V is TRBV28 and J is TRBJ2-3; 12 bases match TRBD2. The CDR3 has 16 amino acids. The J segment lost 1 base and the V segment lost 4 bases, leaving 3 bases of the junction unmatched. The germline V gene encodes CDR1 MDHEN and CDR2 SYDVKM. The CDR3, as DNA: TGTGCCAGCAGTTCTAGCGGGAGGGCTCGCACAGATACGCAGTATTTT. Translating it yields CASSSSGRARTDTQYF.

This clonotype was counted many times. The CDR3 sequence: CASSFERERADTQYF. CDR3 coding DNA: TGTGCCAGCAGCTTCGAGCGGGAGCGCGCAGATACGCAGTATTTT. The chain is built from TRBV7-8 and TRBJ2-3; 8 nucleotides agree with TRBD2. The CDR3 loop spans 15 amino acids. From germline, CDR1 is SGHVS and CDR2 FQNEAQ. Germline trimming cut 3 bases from V and 4 bases from J; bases unmatched to any gene: 6.

The chain links TRBV29-1 to TRBJ2-4; D unclear. This CDR3 comprises 12 residues. The germline gives CDR1 SQVTM, CDR2 ANQGSEA. Trimming pared 5 bases from V and 3 bases from J, leaving 8 bases between. In DNA form, the CDR3 reads TGCAGCGTTCGGCTCGGCAAAAACATTCAGTACTTC. It encodes CSVRLGKNIQYF.

The chain has TRBV7-9 and TRBJ2-3, with D perhaps matching TRBD2 (6 bases). CDR3 length: 15 amino acids. CDR1 and CDR2 from the germline V gene are SEHNR and FQNEAQ (reference sequence). Trimming removed 4 bases at V and 1 base at J, with 12 bases between. The CDR3 sequence is CASSSSGGRTDTQYF. CDR3 nucleotide sequence: TGTGCCAGCAGCTCATCCGGGGGACGCACAGATACGCAGTATTTT.

This clonotype was detected ten times or more. One junction end disagrees with the germline gene, perhaps due to a read error. This CDR3 is CASSPVGGTEAFF. As DNA, the CDR3 is TGTGCTAGCAGCCCTGTAGGGGGGACTGAAGCTTTCTTT. The chain carries TRBV7-7 and TRBJ1-1; a possible D gene is TRBD1 (6 bases). The CDR3 is made up of 13 amino acids. Germline V gene sequence: CDR1 SSHAT, CDR2 FNYEAQ (reference sequence).

In its sample, this clonotype was seen many times. This rearrangement joins TRBV28 to TRBJ2-3; D remains unclear. CDR3 length: 15 amino acids. Between the trimmed V and J ends, which lost 2 bases and 1 base, there was a span of 10 bases. Germline CDR1 MDHEN, CDR2 SYDVKM. The CDR3 nucleotides read TGTGCCAGCAGTTTAGCTGGGGTGGGCACAGATACGCAGTATTTT. Its translation: CASSLAGVGTDTQYF.

The chain carries TRBV5-6 and TRBJ1-2, with 8 bases matching TRBD1. Germline CDR1 SGHDT, CDR2 YYEEEE. The J segment lost 5 bases and the V segment lost 0 bases, leaving 12 bases of the junction unmatched. This CDR3 region has 17 residues. The CDR3: CASSLAGRQGLKYGYTF. The DNA for the CDR3 is TGTGCCAGCAGCTTGGCCGGGCGACAGGGGTTGAAGTATGGCTACACCTTC.

In this sample, this clonotype turned up many times. The rearrangement uses TRBV27 and TRBJ1-6, with no clear D. CDR3 size: 10 residues. Trimming cost V 7 bases and J 10 bases, with 5 bases left between them. CDR1 and CDR2 from the germline V gene are MNHEY and SMNVEV (reference sequence). The CDR3 DNA reads TGTGCCAGCAAACGGTCACCCCTCCACTTT. Protein product: CASKRSPLHF.

This clonotype was counted a few times. The chain links TRBV29-1 to TRBJ1-1; no clear D gene. The V gene lost 7 bases and the J gene lost 8 bases, with 14 bases spanning the gap. Germline CDR1 is SQVTM and CDR2 is ANQGSEA. The CDR3 sequence is 11 residues long. CDR3 amino acids: CSALRETEAFF. CDR3 nucleotide sequence: TGCAGCGCACTCAGAGAGACCGAAGCTTTCTTT.

The chain links TRBV6-6 to TRBJ1-4; D is uncertain. Trimming cost V 2 bases and J 7 bases, with 8 bases left between them. There are 13 residues in the CDR3. Germline V gene sequence: CDR1 MNHNY, CDR2 SVGAGI (reference sequence). The CDR3 loop is CASSYVGGEKLFF. The CDR3 DNA is TGTGCCAGCAGTTACGTCGGCGGTGAAAAACTGTTTTTT.

The chain combines TRBV7-8 with TRBJ2-3, with D maybe TRBD2 (6 bases). The CDR3 spans 16 residues. CDR1 and CDR2 from the germline V gene are SGHVS and FQNEAQ. V lost 1 base to trimming and J lost 0 bases, with 11 bases between them. This chain's CDR3 is CASSLVARGSTDTQYF. The CDR3 DNA is TGTGCCAGCAGCTTAGTTGCGCGGGGAAGCACAGATACGCAGTATTTT.

In nucleotides, the CDR3 is TGTGCCACCAGTGATTCTACAGGGCTGAAGCCCCAGCATTTT. Protein: CATSDSTGLKPQHF. V and J are TRBV24-1 and TRBJ1-5; D is perhaps TRBD1 (6 bases). Germline V gene data show CDR1 as KGHDR and CDR2 as SFDVKD. V dropped 2 bases and J dropped 8 bases, with 12 bases sitting between them. The length of the CDR3 is 14 residues.

The chain joins TRBV9 to TRBJ2-3, with a possible D match to TRBD1 (5 bases). Trimming pared 2 bases from V and 2 bases from J, leaving 9 bases between. The CDR3 length is 14 residues. Germline V gene data show CDR1 as SGDLS and CDR2 as YYNGEE. The CDR3 DNA sequence: TGTGCCAGCAGCGTGGTGGGGCCCACAGATACGCAGTATTTT. The encoded protein is CASSVVGPTDTQYF.

CDR3 nucleotide sequence: TGTGCCAGCAGCACGGGAGATGGAAACACCATATATTTT. Protein sequence: CASSTGDGNTIYF. The chain combines TRBV6-5 with TRBJ1-3; D gene unclear. From germline, CDR1 is MNHEY and CDR2 SVGAGI. The CDR3 runs to 13 residues. The V gene lost 6 bases and the J gene lost 3 bases, with 9 bases spanning the gap.

This clonotype was observed once. This may arise from a read error, as a much more abundant clone is one base away. The chain carries TRBV10-3 and TRBJ2-2; TRBD2 aligns across 7 bases. This CDR3 contains 16 residues. CDR1 and CDR2 from the germline V gene are ENHRY and SYGVKD. The CDR3 loop is CAISPAGSATGGELSF. DNA of the CDR3: TGTGCCATCAGCCCAGCGGGCTCAGCCACTGGGGGGGAGCTGTCTTTT.

This clonotype has only a few counts. V gene TRBV7-2 combines with J gene TRBJ2-1; D gene unclear. The CDR3 runs 14 residues. Between the trimmed V and J ends, which lost 0 bases and 8 bases, there was a span of 11 bases. Germline loops: CDR1 SGHTA, CDR2 FQGNSA. The CDR3 DNA sequence: TGTGCCAGCAGCTTAGCCCTAGAGCGATATGAGCAGTTCTTC. It is translated as CASSLALERYEQFF.

This clonotype was observed a few times. The genes are TRBV7-9 and TRBJ1-1, with 9 bases aligning to TRBD1. Germline V gene sequence: CDR1 SEHNR, CDR2 FQNEAQ (reference sequence). This CDR3 has 15 amino acids. With 5 bases clipped from V and 3 bases from J, the junction kept 7 bases outside the gene matches. This chain's CDR3 is CASSLSWDRDTEAFF. The CDR3 DNA reads as TGTGCCAGCAGCCTTTCCTGGGACAGGGACACTGAAGCTTTCTTT.

The table lists this clonotype with a few counts. The rearrangement links TRBV7-9 to TRBJ2-3; TRBD1 agrees at 10 bases. The V segment lost 5 bases and the J segment 1 base; nucleotides outside the gene matches: 3. The CDR3 length is 15 residues. CDR1 and CDR2 (germline): SEHNR, FQNEAQ (reference sequence). The CDR3: CASSRGTGGTDTQYF. The CDR3 nucleotides read TGTGCCAGCAGCAGAGGGACAGGGGGCACAGATACGCAGTATTTT.

The CDR3: CASSLIAGVHEQYF. The CDR3 DNA sequence: TGTGCCAGCAGTTTAATAGCGGGAGTCCACGAGCAGTACTTC. The gene calls are TRBV28 and TRBJ2-7; 9 bases align to TRBD2. CDR3 length: 14 residues. V shed 2 bases, J shed 5 bases, and the junction held 4 bases outside the gene matches. CDR1 and CDR2 from the germline V gene are MDHEN and SYDVKM.

This chain connects TRBV5-1 to TRBJ2-1; D is ambiguous. Trimming shortened V by 7 bases and J by 8 bases, and 16 bases separated the two germline ends. From germline, CDR1 is SGHRS and CDR2 YFSETQ. This CDR3 is built from 13 residues. The CDR3 spells CASRAQSGDEQFF. In DNA form, the CDR3 reads TGCGCCAGCCGCGCGCAGTCTGGTGATGAGCAGTTCTTC.

This clonotype was seen a few times. The chain links TRBV5-1 to TRBJ2-7, with 9 bases lining up with TRBD2. Per the germline V gene, CDR1 is SGHRS and CDR2 is YFSETQ. The CDR3 contains 15 residues. J was trimmed by 2 bases and V by 2 bases; bases with no gene match: 5. The CDR3 sequence is CASSLSGGSPYEQYF. CDR3 sequence (DNA): TGCGCCAGCAGCTTAAGCGGGGGGTCCCCCTACGAGCAGTACTTC.